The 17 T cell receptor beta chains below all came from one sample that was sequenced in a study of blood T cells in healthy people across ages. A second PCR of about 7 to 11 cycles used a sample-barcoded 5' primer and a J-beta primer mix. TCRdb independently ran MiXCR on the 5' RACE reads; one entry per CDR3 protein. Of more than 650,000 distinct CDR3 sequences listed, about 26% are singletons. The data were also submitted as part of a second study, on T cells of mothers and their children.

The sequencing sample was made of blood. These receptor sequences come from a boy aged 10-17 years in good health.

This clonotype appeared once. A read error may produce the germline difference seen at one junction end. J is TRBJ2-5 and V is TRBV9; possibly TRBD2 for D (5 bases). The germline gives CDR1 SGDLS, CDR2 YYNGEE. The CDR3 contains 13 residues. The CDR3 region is CASSVALEESQYF. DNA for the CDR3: TGTGCCAGCAGCGTAGCTCTGGAGGAGAGCCAGTACTTC.

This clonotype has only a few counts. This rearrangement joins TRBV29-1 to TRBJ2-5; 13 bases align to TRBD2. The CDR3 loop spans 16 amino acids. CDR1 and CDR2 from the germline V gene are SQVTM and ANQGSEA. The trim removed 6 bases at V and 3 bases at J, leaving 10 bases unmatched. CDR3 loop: CSVPGLAGERKETQYF. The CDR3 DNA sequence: TGCAGCGTCCCCGGACTAGCGGGGGAACGAAAAGAGACCCAGTACTTC.

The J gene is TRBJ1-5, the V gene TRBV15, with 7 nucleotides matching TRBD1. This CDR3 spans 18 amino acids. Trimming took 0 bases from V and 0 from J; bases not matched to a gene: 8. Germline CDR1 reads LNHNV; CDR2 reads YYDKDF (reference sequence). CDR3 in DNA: TGTGCCACCAGCAGAGATAGGGACAGACCCTATAGCAATCAGCCCCAGCATTTT. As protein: CATSRDRDRPYSNQPQHF. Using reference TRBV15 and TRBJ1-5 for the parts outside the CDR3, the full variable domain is DAMVIQNPRYQVTQFGKPVTLSCSQTLNHNVMYWYQQKSSQAPKLLFHYYDKDFNNEADTPDNFQSRRPNTSFCFLDIRSPGLGDTAMYLCATSRDRDRPYSNQPQHFGDGTRLSIL.

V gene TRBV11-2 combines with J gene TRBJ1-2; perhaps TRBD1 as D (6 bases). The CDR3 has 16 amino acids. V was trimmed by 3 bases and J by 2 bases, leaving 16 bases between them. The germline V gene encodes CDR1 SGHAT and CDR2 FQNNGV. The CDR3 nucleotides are TGTGCCAGCAGCTTGGGCCCCCCGGGGGCGAACTATGGCTACACCTTC. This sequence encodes CASSLGPPGANYGYTF.

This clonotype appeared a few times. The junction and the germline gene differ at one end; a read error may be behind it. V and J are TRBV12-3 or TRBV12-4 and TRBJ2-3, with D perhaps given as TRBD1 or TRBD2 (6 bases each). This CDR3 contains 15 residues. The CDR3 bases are TGTGCCAGTTCTTGGCAAGGGGGGAACACAGATACGCAGTACTTT. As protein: CASSWQGGNTDTQYF.

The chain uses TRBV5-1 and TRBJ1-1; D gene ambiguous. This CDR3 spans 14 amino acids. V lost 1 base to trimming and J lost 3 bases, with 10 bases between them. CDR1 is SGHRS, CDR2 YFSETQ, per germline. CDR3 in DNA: TGCGCCAGCAGCTTGCCGCGGACCGACACTGAAGCTTTCTTT. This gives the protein CASSLPRTDTEAFF.

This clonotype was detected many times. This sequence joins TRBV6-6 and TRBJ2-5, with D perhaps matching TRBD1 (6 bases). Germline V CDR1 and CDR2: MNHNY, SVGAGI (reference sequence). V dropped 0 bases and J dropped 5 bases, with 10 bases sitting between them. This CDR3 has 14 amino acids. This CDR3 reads CASSYSTQGETQYF. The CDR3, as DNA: TGTGCCAGCAGTTACTCGACTCAGGGGGAGACCCAGTACTTC.

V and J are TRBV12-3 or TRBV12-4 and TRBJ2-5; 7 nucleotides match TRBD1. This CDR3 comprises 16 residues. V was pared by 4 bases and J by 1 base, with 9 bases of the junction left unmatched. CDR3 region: CASSSISDRVQETQYF. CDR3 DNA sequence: TGTGCCAGCAGTTCAATTAGCGACAGGGTCCAAGAGACCCAGTACTTC.

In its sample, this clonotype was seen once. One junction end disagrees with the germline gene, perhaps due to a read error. In nucleotides, the CDR3 is TGTGCCAGCAGGAGGGACCGGCGCCCCTACGAGCAGCACTTC. This sequence encodes CASRRDRRPYEQHF. This chain joins TRBV28 and TRBJ2-7; D is tentatively TRBD1 or TRBD2 (5 bases each). CDR1 is MDHEN, CDR2 SYDVKM, per germline. This CDR3 is built from 14 residues.

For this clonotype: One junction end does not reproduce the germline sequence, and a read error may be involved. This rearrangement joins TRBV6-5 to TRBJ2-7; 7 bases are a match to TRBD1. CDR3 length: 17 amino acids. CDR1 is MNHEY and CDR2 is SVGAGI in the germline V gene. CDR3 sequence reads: CASSYIYRDSSSCEQYF. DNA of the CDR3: TGTGCCAGCAGTTATATCTACCGGGACAGTAGCTCCTGCGAGCAGTACTTC.

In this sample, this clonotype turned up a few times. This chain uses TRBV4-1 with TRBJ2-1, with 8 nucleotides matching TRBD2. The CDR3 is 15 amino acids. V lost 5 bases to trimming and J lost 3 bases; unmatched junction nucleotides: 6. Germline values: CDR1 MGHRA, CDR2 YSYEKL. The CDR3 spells CASSRSGGDYNEQFF. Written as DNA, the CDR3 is TGCGCCAGCAGCAGGAGCGGGGGCGACTACAATGAGCAGTTCTTC.

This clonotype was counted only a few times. The CDR3 nucleotides are TGCGCCAGCAGCTTGAGCGGACAGTCCTTGAACTATGGCTACACCTTC. Translation: CASSLSGQSLNYGYTF. The chain links TRBV5-1 to TRBJ1-2, with D possibly TRBD1 on 6 matching bases. V lost 1 base and J lost 2, with 15 bases in between. CDR3 length: 16 residues. From germline, CDR1 is SGHRS and CDR2 YFSETQ.

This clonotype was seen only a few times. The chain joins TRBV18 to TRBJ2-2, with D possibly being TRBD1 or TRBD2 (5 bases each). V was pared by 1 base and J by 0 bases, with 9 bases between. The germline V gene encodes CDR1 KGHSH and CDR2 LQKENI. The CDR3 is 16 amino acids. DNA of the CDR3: TGTGCCAGCTCACCACGAGGGGCCGCGAACACCGGGGAGCTGTTTTTT. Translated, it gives CASSPRGAANTGELFF.

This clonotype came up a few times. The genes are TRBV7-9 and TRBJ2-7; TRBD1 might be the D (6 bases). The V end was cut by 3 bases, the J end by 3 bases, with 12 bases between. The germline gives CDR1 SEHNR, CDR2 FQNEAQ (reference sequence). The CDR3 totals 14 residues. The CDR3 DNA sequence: TGTGCCAGCAGCTTGCAAGGGGGTGGCTACGAGCAGTACTTC. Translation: CASSLQGGGYEQYF.

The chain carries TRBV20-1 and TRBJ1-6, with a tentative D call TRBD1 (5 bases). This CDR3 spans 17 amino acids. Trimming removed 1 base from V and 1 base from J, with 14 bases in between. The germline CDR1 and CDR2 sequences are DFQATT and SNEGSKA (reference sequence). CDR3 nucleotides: TGCAGTGCTAGAGGGGGGGAGGGAGGATCCTATAATTCACCCCTCCACTTT. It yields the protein CSARGGEGGSYNSPLHF.

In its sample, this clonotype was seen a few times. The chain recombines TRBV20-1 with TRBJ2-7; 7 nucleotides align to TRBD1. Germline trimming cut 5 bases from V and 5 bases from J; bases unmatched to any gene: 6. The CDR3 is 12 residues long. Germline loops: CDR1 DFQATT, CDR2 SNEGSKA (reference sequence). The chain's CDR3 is CSALTGSHEQYF. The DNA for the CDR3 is TGCAGTGCTCTGACAGGGTCCCACGAGCAGTACTTC.

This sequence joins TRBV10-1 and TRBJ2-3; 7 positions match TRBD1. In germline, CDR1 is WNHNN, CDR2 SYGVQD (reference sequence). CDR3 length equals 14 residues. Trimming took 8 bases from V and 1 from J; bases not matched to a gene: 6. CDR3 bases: TGCGCCAGCGGAACAGGACAGGGCACAGATACGCAGTATTTT. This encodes CASGTGQGTDTQYF.